Listed here are 10 T cell receptor beta chains from one sample, sequenced in a study of blood T cell repertoires in COVID-19. Assay: immunoSEQ multiplex PCR; the TCRdb copy retains only in-frame clones and omits some. The repertoire holds nearly 60,000 clones, with about 84% as singletons. The sequenced sample was peripheral blood. The receptors were sampled from a man aged 40-55 years with active COVID-19.

In DNA form, the CDR3 reads TGCAGCGCCCGAGCGGGAGGGCCTTGGGCGCAGTATTTT. Amino acids: CSARAGGPWAQYF. V gene TRBV29-1 combines with J gene TRBJ2-3; 10 bases map to TRBD2. There are 13 residues in the CDR3. Germline V gene lookup returns CDR1 SQVTM and CDR2 ANQGSEA. Trimming at V came to 7 bases and at J to 10 bases, leaving 11 bases not matched to a gene.

This clone was counted a single time. The rearrangement joins TRBV13 to TRBJ2-7; D possibly corresponds to TRBD1 (6 bases). Trimming took 5 bases from V and 3 from J, leaving 11 bases between them. CDR1 PRHDT and CDR2 FYEKMQ come from the germline V gene (reference sequence). This CDR3 comprises 13 residues. The CDR3, as DNA: TGTGCCAGCAGCCCCACAGGGAACTACGAGCAGTACTTC. Amino acids: CASSPTGNYEQYF.

V gene TRBV5-1 combines with J gene TRBJ1-1; perhaps TRBD1 as D (6 bases). The germline V gene has CDR1 SGHRS and CDR2 YFSETQ. The CDR3 contains 13 residues. Trimming removed 7 bases at V and 4 bases at J, with 14 bases between. The CDR3 sequence: CASEPDSRTEAFF. The CDR3 DNA reads TGCGCCAGCGAGCCGGACAGTCGCACTGAAGCTTTCTTT.

Here the CDR3 reads CASSLDMGGGHLNEQFF. In DNA, the CDR3 is TGTGCCAGCAGCTTAGATATGGGGGGAGGCCACCTGAATGAGCAGTTCTTC. J is TRBJ2-1 and V is TRBV11-2; D is possibly TRBD2 (6 bases). Germline V lookup: CDR1 SGHAT, CDR2 FQNNGV. Trimming shortened V by 0 bases and J by 7 bases, and 19 bases separated the two germline ends. This CDR3 has 17 amino acids. The full variable domain, rest sourced from reference TRBV11-2 and TRBJ2-1, is EAGVAQSPRYKIIEKRQSVAFWCNPISGHATLYWYQQILGQGPKLLIQFQNNGVVDDSQLPKDRFSAERLKGVDSTLKIQPAKLEDSAVYLCASSLDMGGGHLNEQFFGPGTRLTVL.

The V and J genes are TRBV5-5 and TRBJ2-7; 8 positions agree with TRBD1. The length of the CDR3 is 16 residues. The V segment lost 2 bases and the J segment 3 bases; nucleotides outside the gene matches: 10. Germline V CDR1 and CDR2: SGHKS, YYEKEE (reference sequence). CDR3 bases: TGTGCCAGCAGCTTCCAATTCCGACAGGGGTTCTACGAGCAGTACTTC. It is translated as CASSFQFRQGFYEQYF.

The rearrangement uses TRBV7-9 and TRBJ1-1; the D gene is possibly TRBD1 (6 bases). The V end lost 1 base, the J end lost 4 bases, and 7 bases lay between the germline ends. Germline V gene lookup returns CDR1 SEHNR and CDR2 FQNEAQ (reference sequence). This CDR3 spans 13 amino acids. DNA of the CDR3: TGTGCCAGCAGCTTAGGGACAGTCACTGAAGCTTTCTTT. Translating it yields CASSLGTVTEAFF.

The chain uses TRBV10-3 and TRBJ1-1, with 10 bases matching TRBD1. Trimming cost V 2 bases and J 3 bases; bases outside gene matches: 3. The germline V gene has CDR1 ENHRY and CDR2 SYGVKD. The CDR3 has 15 residues. CDR3 nucleotides: TGTGCCATCAGTGAGCGGACAGGGGGAGACACTGAAGCTTTCTTT. Translated: CAISERTGGDTEAFF.

This clone appeared a single time. The chain is built from TRBV29-1 and TRBJ2-1; tentative D call: TRBD2 (6 bases). CDR1 and CDR2 from the germline V gene are SQVTM and ANQGSEA. This CDR3 contains 14 residues. Trimming pared 4 bases from V and 3 bases from J, leaving 13 bases between. Written as DNA, the CDR3 is TGCAGCGTTGCCTCTAGCGAGAACTACAATGAGCAGTTCTTC. Translated, it gives CSVASSENYNEQFF.

V is TRBV29-1 and J is TRBJ1-2; perhaps TRBD1 as D (5 bases). Trimming cost V 8 bases and J 7 bases, with 11 bases left between them. This CDR3 comprises 10 residues. Germline V gives CDR1 SQVTM, CDR2 ANQGSEA. The CDR3 sequence is CSTRQGGYTF. In DNA form, the CDR3 reads TGCAGCACCCGGCAGGGTGGCTACACCTTC. Combining the CDR3 with reference TRBV29-1 and TRBJ1-2 gives the whole variable domain SAVISQKPSRDICQRGTSLTIQCQVDSQVTMMFWYRQQPGQSLTLIATANQGSEATYESGFVIDKFPISRPNLTFSTLTVSNMSPEDSSIYLCSTRQGGYTFGSGTRLTVV.

The V and J genes are TRBV5-1 and TRBJ1-4; D is possibly TRBD1 (6 bases). The germline V gene has CDR1 SGHRS and CDR2 YFSETQ. Trimming removed 5 bases at V and 0 bases at J, with 14 bases between. The CDR3 loop spans 16 amino acids. The CDR3 here is CASSTGTITTNEKLFF. CDR3 in DNA: TGCGCCAGCAGTACCGGGACAATAACAACTAATGAAAAACTGTTTTTT.